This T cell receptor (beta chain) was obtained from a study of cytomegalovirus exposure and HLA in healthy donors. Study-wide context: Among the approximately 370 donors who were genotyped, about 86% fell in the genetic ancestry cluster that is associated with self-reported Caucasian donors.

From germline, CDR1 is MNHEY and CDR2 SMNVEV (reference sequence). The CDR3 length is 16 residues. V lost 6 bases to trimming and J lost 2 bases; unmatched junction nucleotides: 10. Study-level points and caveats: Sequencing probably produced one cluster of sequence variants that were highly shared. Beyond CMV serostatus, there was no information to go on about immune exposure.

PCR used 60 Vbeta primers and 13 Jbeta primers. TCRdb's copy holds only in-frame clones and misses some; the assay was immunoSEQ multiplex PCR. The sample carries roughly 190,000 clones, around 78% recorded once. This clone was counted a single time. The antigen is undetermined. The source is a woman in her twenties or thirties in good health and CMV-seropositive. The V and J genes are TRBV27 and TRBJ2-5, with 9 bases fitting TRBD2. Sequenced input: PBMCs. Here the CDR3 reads CASSERLAELQETQYF. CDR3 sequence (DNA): TGTGCCAGCAGCGAAAGACTAGCGGAGCTTCAAGAGACCCAGTACTTC.